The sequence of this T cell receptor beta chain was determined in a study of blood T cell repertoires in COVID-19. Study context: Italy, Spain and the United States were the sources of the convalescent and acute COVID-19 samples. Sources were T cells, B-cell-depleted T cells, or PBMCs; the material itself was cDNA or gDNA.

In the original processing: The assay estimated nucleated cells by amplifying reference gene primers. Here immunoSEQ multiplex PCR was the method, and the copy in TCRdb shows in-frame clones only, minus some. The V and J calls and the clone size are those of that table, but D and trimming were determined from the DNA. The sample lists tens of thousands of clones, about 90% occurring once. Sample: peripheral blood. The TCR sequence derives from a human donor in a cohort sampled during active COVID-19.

The CDR3 loop is CASSLEGLAGREQFF. The DNA for the CDR3 is TGCGCCAGCAGCTTGGAAGGGCTAGCGGGGAGGGAGCAGTTCTTC. This sequence joins TRBV5-1 and TRBJ2-1; TRBD2 matches at 9 bases. Germline trimming cut 0 bases from V and 10 bases from J; bases unmatched to any gene: 8. CDR1 is SGHRS and CDR2 is YFSETQ in the germline V gene. The CDR3 length is 15 residues.